The 31 T cell receptor beta chains listed next were all sequenced from one sample in a study of T cell repertoires in cytomegalovirus infection. TCRdb independently ran MiXCR on the reads; one entry per CDR3 protein. Counted here are some 320,000 distinct CDR3 sequences, 9.5% occurring once; the ten biggest clones make up about 4.5%. Sequenced: PBMCs. Source of these receptors: a human donor in good health (CMV status not recorded). Some clones in this sample may be carry-over from other donors' samples.

The chain combines TRBV5-4 with TRBJ1-1; possible D gene TRBD1, 5 bases. This CDR3 contains 14 residues. Looked up from germline, CDR1 is SGHNT and CDR2 is YYREEE (reference sequence). Trimming shortened V by 0 bases and J by 7 bases, and 13 bases separated the two germline ends. CDR3 sequence reads: CASSLAGAFNEAFF. The CDR3 DNA follows: TGTGCCAGCAGCTTGGCCGGGGCCTTTAATGAAGCTTTCTTT.

This rearrangement joins TRBV9 to TRBJ2-2; a weak D match, TRBD1 (5 bases). Looked up from germline, CDR1 is SGDLS and CDR2 is YYNGEE. V gave up 0 bases and J gave up 3 bases, with 9 bases separating them. This CDR3 contains 15 residues. CDR3 protein: CASSVAVRDTGELFF. CDR3 bases: TGTGCCAGCAGCGTAGCAGTCAGGGACACCGGGGAGCTGTTTTTT.

CDR3 nucleotides: TGCGCCAGCAGCTTGCTGCGGAGAGGCACAGATACGCAGTATTTT. It is translated as CASSLLRRGTDTQYF. This rearrangement joins TRBV5-1 to TRBJ2-3; D is undetermined. V lost 1 base and J lost 1, with 10 bases in between. Looked up from germline, CDR1 is SGHRS and CDR2 is YFSETQ. The CDR3 is 15 residues long. Full variable domain (rest looked up from reference TRBV5-1 and TRBJ2-3): KAGVTQTPRYLIKTRGQQVTLSCSPISGHRSVSWYQQTPGQGLQFLFEYFSETQRNKGNFPGRFSGRQFSNSRSEMNVSTLELGDSALYLCASSLLRRGTDTQYFGPGTRLTVL.

The chain employs TRBV28 and TRBJ1-1; D is uncertain. Trimming shortened V by 6 bases and J by 3 bases, and 8 bases separated the two germline ends. Germline V lookup: CDR1 MDHEN, CDR2 SYDVKM. This CDR3 has 12 amino acids. CDR3 sequence (DNA): TGTGCCAGCAGCGAGACCCACACTGAAGCTTTCTTT. Protein: CASSETHTEAFF.

In this sample, this clonotype turned up many times. DNA of the CDR3: TGTGCTAGTGCCCCGGGACTAGCGGGAGCCACAGATACGCAGTATTTT. Amino acid sequence: CASAPGLAGATDTQYF. This chain connects TRBV12-5 to TRBJ2-3; 14 positions agree with TRBD2. Germline V gene data show CDR1 as LGHNT and CDR2 as FRNRAP. The length of the CDR3 is 16 residues. The V gene end was trimmed by 7 bases and the J gene end by 2 bases; junction bases not matched to a gene: 5.

This clonotype was detected ten times or more. CDR3 amino acids: CASSSQGEGTEAFF. The CDR3 DNA reads TGTGCCAGCAGCTCACAGGGGGAAGGGACTGAAGCTTTCTTT. The chain employs TRBV7-9 and TRBJ1-1; 8 bases match TRBD1. There are 14 residues in the CDR3. Germline loops: CDR1 SEHNR, CDR2 FQNEAQ (reference sequence). Germline trimming cut 4 bases from V and 5 bases from J; bases unmatched to any gene: 6. The variable domain in full, completed from reference TRBV7-9 and TRBJ1-1, reads DTGVSQNPRHKITKRGQNVTFRCDPISEHNRLYWYRQTLGQGPEFLTYFQNEAQLEKSRLLSDRFSAERPKGSFSTLEIQRTEQGDSAMYLCASSSQGEGTEAFFGQGTRLTVV.

V usage is TRBV27 and J usage is TRBJ2-5; 7 bases are shared with TRBD1. Germline lookup yields CDR1 MNHEY and CDR2 SMNVEV (reference sequence). V shed 6 bases, J shed 4 bases, and the junction held 14 bases outside the gene matches. This CDR3 has 16 amino acids. The CDR3 region has the DNA TGTGCCAGCAGCCGCCGACAGGGCTTCAGGGGAGAGACCCAGTACTTC. The encoded protein is CASSRRQGFRGETQYF.

In its sample, this clonotype was seen many times. The rearrangement links TRBV7-3 to TRBJ2-3, with D perhaps assigned TRBD1 or TRBD2 (6 bases each). The CDR3 spans 14 residues. CDR1 is SGHTA and CDR2 is FQGTGA in the germline V gene. Between the trimmed V and J ends, which lost 5 bases and 5 bases, there was a span of 14 bases. The CDR3 loop is CASSPRGAGDTQYF. The CDR3 bases are TGTGCCAGCAGCCCTAGGGGGGCGGGAGATACGCAGTATTTT.

This clonotype showed up many times. The chain uses TRBV20-1 and TRBJ2-2; D is unresolved. Germline-derived CDR1 and CDR2 are DFQATT and SNEGSKA (reference sequence). The germline V and J ends were trimmed by 3 bases and 6 bases, with 8 bases remaining between them. This CDR3 has 12 residues. CDR3 sequence (DNA): TGCAGTGCTAGGTCTGGGCCCGGGGAGCTGTTTTTT. Translating gives CSARSGPGELFF.

The sample holds many counts of this clonotype. The chain recombines TRBV15 with TRBJ2-1; D ambiguous. This CDR3 has 14 amino acids. Trimming stripped 7 bases from V and 0 bases from J, with 10 bases between. CDR1 and CDR2 (germline): LNHNV, YYDKDF (reference sequence). CDR3 sequence: CATIPVISYNEQFF. As DNA, the CDR3 is TGTGCCACCATACCCGTGATCTCCTACAATGAGCAGTTCTTC.

This clonotype was seen a handful of times. The V call is TRBV20-1, the J call TRBJ1-5, with D perhaps TRBD1 (6 bases). Germline-derived CDR1 and CDR2 are DFQATT and SNEGSKA (reference sequence). The CDR3 has 13 residues. CDR3 in amino acids: CSAAGASGQPQHF. CDR3 DNA sequence: TGCAGCGCCGCGGGGGCGTCCGGGCAGCCCCAGCATTTT.

This chain uses TRBV6-6 with TRBJ2-5; TRBD1 agrees at 7 bases. The length of the CDR3 is 14 residues. Looked up from germline, CDR1 is MNHNY and CDR2 is SVGAGI (reference sequence). Trimming took 6 bases from V and 5 from J; bases not matched to a gene: 9. The CDR3 DNA follows: TGTGCCAGCAGGCGAACAGGGGTCCTCGAGACCCAGTACTTC. Protein: CASRRTGVLETQYF.

V is TRBV19 and J is TRBJ2-2; 10 bases line up with TRBD1. The CDR3 spans 16 residues. Germline V gene sequence: CDR1 LNHDA, CDR2 SQIVND (reference sequence). J was trimmed by 3 bases and V by 7 bases; bases with no gene match: 8. In nucleotides, the CDR3 is TGTGCCAGTAAGATCAGACAGGGGGCAGACACCGGGGAGCTGTTTTTT. This encodes CASKIRQGADTGELFF.

This clonotype was recorded a few times. The V gene is TRBV4-2, the J gene TRBJ1-1; maybe TRBD1 (6 bases). The V end was cut by 2 bases, the J end by 0 bases, with 16 bases between. CDR1 is LGHNA, CDR2 YNFKEQ, per germline. The CDR3 consists of 17 residues. The CDR3 sequence: CASSQLLGGRMNTEAFF. The CDR3, as DNA: TGTGCCAGCAGCCAATTATTGGGGGGCAGAATGAACACTGAAGCTTTCTTT.

This clonotype was seen ten or more times. This chain connects TRBV9 to TRBJ1-1, with a possible D match to TRBD1 (5 bases). The CDR3 has 15 residues. Germline V lookup: CDR1 SGDLS, CDR2 YYNGEE. V lost 2 bases and J 6 bases, leaving 17 bases between the germline ends. CDR3 bases: TGTGCCAGCAGCGTGTCGGGGGACGTGGGCGCTGAAGCTTTCTTT. It encodes CASSVSGDVGAEAFF.

The genes are TRBV18 and TRBJ2-5; tentatively, D is TRBD1 or TRBD2 (5 bases each). This CDR3 region has 13 residues. Per the germline V gene, CDR1 is KGHSH and CDR2 is LQKENI. V was trimmed by 3 bases and J by 3 bases, leaving 8 bases between them. The CDR3 is CASSPLGEETQYF. In nucleotides, the CDR3 is TGTGCCAGCTCACCGTTGGGGGAAGAGACCCAGTACTTC. Variable domain in full (rest from reference TRBV18 and TRBJ2-5): NAGVMQNPRHLVRRRGQEARLRCSPMKGHSHVYWYRQLPEEGLKFMVYLQKENIIDESGMPKERFSAEFPKEGPSILRIQQVVRGDSAAYFCASSPLGEETQYFGPGTRLLVL.

This clonotype was counted many times. The V and J genes are TRBV11-1 and TRBJ2-7; the D gene is possibly TRBD2 (6 bases). The CDR3 is 17 residues long. V shed 2 bases and J shed 5 bases, with 22 bases lying between them. In germline, CDR1 is SGHAT, CDR2 FQDESV (reference sequence). This chain's CDR3 is CASSLTYGMSTGDEQYF. In DNA form, the CDR3 reads TGTGCCAGCAGCTTAACTTACGGGATGTCAACGGGGGACGAGCAGTACTTC. Full variable domain (rest looked up from reference TRBV11-1 and TRBJ2-7): EAEVAQSPRYKITEKSQAVAFWCDPISGHATLYWYRQILGQGPELLVQFQDESVVDDSQLPKDRFSAERLKGVDSTLKIQPAELGDSAMYLCASSLTYGMSTGDEQYFGPGTRLTVT.

This clonotype was seen ten or more times. The chain carries TRBV7-6 and TRBJ1-2; 7 bases match TRBD1. The germline CDR1 and CDR2 sequences are SGHVS and FNYEAQ. With 5 bases clipped from V and 4 bases from J, the junction kept 10 bases outside the gene matches. The CDR3 loop spans 15 amino acids. For the CDR3, the DNA is TGTGCCAGCAGCCGGTCCCAGGGGGGAGTCTATGGCTACACCTTC. Its translation: CASSRSQGGVYGYTF.

The chain is built from TRBV7-2 and TRBJ1-1; 8 positions match TRBD1. This CDR3 has 15 amino acids. V was pared by 4 bases and J by 0 bases, with 4 bases of the junction left unmatched. Germline CDR1 and CDR2: SGHTA and FQGNSA. CDR3 loop: CASSSSDRVNTEAFF. CDR3 bases: TGTGCCAGCAGCTCCTCGGACAGGGTGAACACTGAAGCTTTCTTT.

In this sample, this clonotype turned up a few times. This chain connects TRBV19 to TRBJ1-1; possible D gene TRBD1, 5 bases. Germline CDR1 and CDR2: LNHDA and SQIVND (reference sequence). This CDR3 has 12 residues. The V and J ends lost 9 bases and 8 bases respectively, with 16 bases between them. Here the CDR3 reads CASFGGSGEAFF. The CDR3 nucleotides are TGTGCCAGCTTCGGGGGGTCTGGCGAAGCTTTCTTT.

This clonotype was observed many times. DNA of the CDR3: TGTGCCAGTACCGGGAGGGGACAGGGCTTATCACCCCTCCACTTT. It codes for CASTGRGQGLSPLHF. The chain recombines TRBV19 with TRBJ1-6, with 9 bases lining up with TRBD1. The CDR3 is 15 amino acids. Losses at the gene ends were 7 bases for V and 10 bases for J; bases not matched to a gene: 11. CDR1 and CDR2 from the germline V gene are LNHDA and SQIVND (reference sequence).

This clonotype occurred a few times. The DNA of the CDR3 is TGTGCCAGCAGAACGGCGGGGGGGCTCGATGAGCAGTTCTTC. Translated: CASRTAGGLDEQFF. This chain joins TRBV11-2 and TRBJ2-1; TRBD2 aligns across 9 bases. The CDR3 sequence is 14 residues long. The junction had 8 bases not matched to a gene; V was cut back by 6 bases and J by 8 bases. The germline gives CDR1 SGHAT, CDR2 FQNNGV.

This clonotype was recorded many times. The genes are TRBV7-2 and TRBJ1-1, with D perhaps matching TRBD1 (6 bases). From germline, CDR1 is SGHTA and CDR2 FQGNSA. The V and J ends lost 1 base and 1 base respectively, with 25 bases between them. The CDR3 spans 20 residues. CDR3: CASSLEGSKGGAGRNTEAFF. In DNA form, the CDR3 reads TGTGCCAGCAGCTTAGAGGGGTCAAAGGGGGGGGCCGGGAGGAACACTGAAGCTTTCTTT.

As for this clonotype: A much larger clone differs from this one at a single base, so this may be a read error. This is likely a read error, given that the CDR3 carries no conserved phenylalanine or tryptophan at its end. This sequence joins TRBV28 and TRBJ1-1; D unclear. Trimming left V 6 bases short and J 0 bases short, with 11 bases between. CDR3 length: 14 amino acids. Looked up from germline, CDR1 is MDHEN and CDR2 is SYDVKM. CDR3 sequence reads: CASRNPGMNTEAFL. The DNA for the CDR3 is TGTGCCAGCAGAAATCCCGGAATGAACACTGAAGCTTTCCTT.

The chain combines TRBV6-1 with TRBJ2-2; D remains unclear. This CDR3 is 12 amino acids long. Trimming removed 2 bases from V and 4 bases from J, with 2 bases in between. The germline V gene has CDR1 MNHNS and CDR2 SASEGT. CDR3 DNA: TGTGCCAGCAGTGAAATCACCGGGGAGCTGTTTTTT. Translation gives CASSEITGELFF.

This clonotype was seen repeatedly, ten times or more. The rearrangement uses TRBV12-3 or TRBV12-4 and TRBJ2-5, with 8 bases fitting TRBD1. The CDR3 contains 15 residues. V lost 2 bases, J lost 5 bases, and 7 bases stayed unmatched. The CDR3 region is CASSLSAGGRETQYF. The CDR3 bases are TGTGCCAGCAGTTTAAGTGCAGGGGGCCGGGAGACCCAGTACTTC.

This clonotype was picked up a small number of times. V gene TRBV28 combines with J gene TRBJ1-1; D call uncertain. This CDR3 contains 16 residues. The germline V gene has CDR1 MDHEN and CDR2 SYDVKM. The V and J ends lost 3 bases and 3 bases respectively, with 17 bases between them. The CDR3 region has the DNA TGTGCCAGCAGTTTCTCGACCCGTCGGGTTCACACTGAAGCTTTCTTT. It encodes CASSFSTRRVHTEAFF.

There are many counts of this clonotype. J is TRBJ1-1 and V is TRBV11-2; D unclear. Trimming left V 3 bases short and J 1 base short, with 15 bases between. This CDR3 has 16 residues. Germline assignment: CDR1 SGHAT and CDR2 FQNNGV. The CDR3 coding sequence is TGTGCCAGCAGCTTCGCTCGACACCGAAGGAACACTGAAGCTTTCTTT. Its translation is CASSFARHRRNTEAFF.

This clonotype came up a few times. CDR3 loop: CAWSGQVGNQPQHF. The CDR3 DNA reads as TGTGCCTGGAGTGGGCAGGTAGGCAATCAGCCCCAGCATTTT. The V gene is TRBV30, the J gene TRBJ1-5; no definite D call. This CDR3 comprises 14 residues. Trimming stripped 1 base from V and 2 bases from J, with 9 bases between. In germline, CDR1 is GTSNPN, CDR2 SVGIG (reference sequence).

This clonotype was seen a handful of times. This chain links TRBV28 with TRBJ1-2; D is ambiguous. The V end lost 7 bases, the J end lost 7 bases, and 19 bases lay between the germline ends. CDR1 and CDR2 (germline): MDHEN, SYDVKM. This CDR3 region has 14 residues. CDR3 protein: CASTPADRGPGYTF. The CDR3 bases are TGTGCCAGCACTCCGGCAGATCGAGGGCCTGGCTACACCTTC.

J is TRBJ1-6 and V is TRBV9; 7 nucleotides match TRBD1. Unmatched junction bases numbered 7, after V lost 3 bases and J lost 7 bases. Germline values: CDR1 SGDLS, CDR2 YYNGEE. This CDR3 spans 15 amino acids. The CDR3 protein is CASSASTGENSPLHF. The CDR3 DNA follows: TGTGCCAGCAGCGCGTCTACAGGGGAAAATTCACCCCTCCACTTT. The full variable domain, with the rest looked up from reference TRBV9 and TRBJ1-6, is DSGVTQTPKHLITATGQRVTLRCSPRSGDLSVYWYQQSLDQGLQFLIQYYNGEERAKGNILERFSAQQFPDLHSELNLSSLELGDSALYFCASSASTGENSPLHFGNGTRLTVT.